This T cell receptor beta chain was found in a study of blood T cell repertoires in COVID-19. Turning to the study itself: Some COVID-19 samples were acute and others convalescent; all came from the United States, Italy and Spain. Sample material is recorded as cDNA or gDNA derived from T cells, B-cell-depleted T cells, or PBMCs.

Original methodology: How many nucleated cells were present was estimated from reference gene primer amplification. The data were produced by immunoSEQ multiplex PCR, yet TCRdb's version contains in-frame clones alone and is incomplete. Clone size and V and J calls were adopted from that table, with D and trimming inferred from the DNA. The table shows about 60,000 clones, with 88% occurring only once. This CDR3 has 12 amino acids. V was pared by 5 bases and J by 4 bases, with 8 bases between. The TCR comes from a man between 45 and 60 years old with active COVID-19. Sequencing was done on a sample of peripheral blood. The rearrangement uses TRBV12-3 or TRBV12-4 and TRBJ2-5; the D is unclear. The CDR3 coding sequence is TGTGCCAGCAGTCCTCCTTCAGAGACCCAGTACTTC. This translates into CASSPPSETQYF.